The clone carrying this TCR beta chain was counted a few times. Germline-derived CDR1 and CDR2 are SGHDT and YYEEEE. The CDR3 length is 15 residues. The V segment lost 4 bases and the J segment 10 bases; nucleotides outside the gene matches: 8. The data stem from a study of beta chain features in type 1 diabetes. Every bit of the isolated RNA underwent reverse transcription, so sequencing read expressed TCRB transcripts. Repertoires were generated with immunoSEQ multiplex PCR, while TCRdb's copy carries only in-frame clones and drops some. Among about 150,000 clones, about 7.3% were seen once, and the ten largest hold approximately 0.65%.

The gene calls are TRBV5-6 and TRBJ1-6, with 10 bases matching TRBD1. This TCR was sampled from a man younger than 35 in good health. Sequencing was done on a sample of central memory CD4+ T cells from blood. CDR3: CASSLEGQGRSPLHF. For the CDR3, the DNA is TGTGCCAGCAGCCTAGAGGGACAGGGGAGGTCACCCCTCCACTTT.